The next 10 T cell receptor beta chains were all read from a single sample in a study of OX40 agonist ivuxolimab in advanced cancers. The data were produced by immunoSEQ multiplex PCR, yet TCRdb's version contains in-frame clones alone and is incomplete. The repertoire has about 45,000 clones, 70% to 85% of them found once; the top ten carry about 2.4%. The sequences come from CD4+ or CD8+ T cells sorted from blood, collected in a trial of the OX40 agonist ivuxolimab. These receptors originate from an adult with an advanced solid tumor such as melanoma, head and neck, liver or kidney cancer.

J is TRBJ2-5 and V is TRBV6-5, with 10 bases fitting TRBD2. V shed 0 bases and J 4 bases; nucleotides not matched to a gene: 5. Germline CDR1 is MNHEY and CDR2 is SVGAGI. The CDR3 is 16 residues long. CDR3 in DNA: TGTGCCAGCAGTTACTCGAAACTAGCGGGAATAGAGACCCAGTACTTC. This sequence encodes CASSYSKLAGIETQYF.

CDR3 region: CASSLGRVYTEAFF. The CDR3 DNA sequence: TGTGCCAGCAGCTTGGGGAGGGTGTATACTGAAGCTTTCTTT. This chain joins TRBV5-8 and TRBJ1-1; no clear D gene. Trimming took off 0 bases at V and 5 bases at J, with 11 bases between the two ends. The germline V gene has CDR1 SGHTS and CDR2 YDEGEE. The CDR3 runs 14 residues.

The chain combines TRBV6-4 with TRBJ2-2; D ambiguous. Germline lookup yields CDR1 MRHNA and CDR2 SNTAGT. V lost 5 bases to trimming and J lost 0 bases, with 10 bases between them. This CDR3 comprises 15 residues. The CDR3 spells CASSSSLANTGELFF. The DNA for the CDR3 is TGTGCCAGCAGTTCGTCCCTGGCGAACACCGGGGAGCTGTTTTTT.

J is TRBJ2-2 and V is TRBV5-8; TRBD1 or TRBD2 may be the D gene (5 bases each). CDR3 size: 15 residues. The germline V and J ends were trimmed by 4 bases and 0 bases, with 10 bases remaining between them. From germline, CDR1 is SGHTS and CDR2 YDEGEE. The CDR3 reads CASSRDGANTGELFF. The CDR3 coding sequence is TGTGCCAGCAGCCGGGACGGGGCGAACACCGGGGAGCTGTTTTTT. The whole variable domain, filled in from reference TRBV5-8 and TRBJ2-2, reads EAGVTQSPTHLIKTRGQQATLRCSPISGHTSVYWYQQALGLGLQFLLWYDEGEERNRGNFPPRFSGRQFPNYSSELNVNALELEDSALYLCASSRDGANTGELFFGEGSRLTVL.

The genes are TRBV13 and TRBJ2-1, with 8 bases fitting TRBD2. The V gene end was trimmed by 7 bases and the J gene end by 7 bases; junction bases not matched to a gene: 15. From germline, CDR1 is PRHDT and CDR2 FYEKMQ (reference sequence). The CDR3 length is 16 residues. CDR3 in amino acids: CASIKNGGGSENEQFF. CDR3 nucleotide sequence: TGTGCCAGCATCAAAAACGGGGGGGGCTCGGAGAATGAGCAGTTCTTC.

The rearrangement uses TRBV5-1 and TRBJ2-1, with TRBD2 matching over 9 bases. Germline values: CDR1 SGHRS, CDR2 YFSETQ. CDR3 size: 16 residues. Unmatched junction bases numbered 5, after V lost 0 bases and J lost 4 bases. This CDR3 reads CASSLDLAGSYNEQFF. The CDR3 nucleotides are TGCGCCAGCAGCTTGGACCTAGCGGGGTCTTACAATGAGCAGTTCTTC.

The chain is built from TRBV12-5 and TRBJ2-5, with 8 positions matching TRBD1. Unmatched junction bases numbered 9, after V lost 6 bases and J lost 6 bases. This CDR3 region has 14 residues. From germline, CDR1 is LGHNT and CDR2 FRNRAP. CDR3 bases: TGTGCTAGTGGCCCCTTCGGACAGGGACAGACCCAGTACTTC. Translating it yields CASGPFGQGQTQYF.

V gene TRBV2 combines with J gene TRBJ1-5; 10 bases map to TRBD1. Germline V lookup: CDR1 SNHLY, CDR2 FYNNEI. Trimming cost V 6 bases and J 7 bases; bases outside gene matches: 3. The length of the CDR3 is 13 residues. CDR3 coding DNA: TGTGCCAGCAGGGGGACAGGGGTACAGCCCCAGCATTTT. Translation gives CASRGTGVQPQHF.

A remark on this clone: In the same sample, other DNA sequences code for this CDR3. The V gene is TRBV5-1, the J gene TRBJ2-7; D ambiguous. The CDR3 is made up of 13 amino acids. Germline V gene lookup returns CDR1 SGHRS and CDR2 YFSETQ. V gave up 0 bases and J gave up 1 base, with 5 bases separating them. Written as DNA, the CDR3 is TGCGCCAGCAGCTTGGGGGTTTCCTACGAGCAGTACTTC. Translating gives CASSLGVSYEQYF.

In its sample, this clone was seen a few times. The genes are TRBV11-2 and TRBJ1-2; 9 positions match TRBD1. CDR1 is SGHAT and CDR2 is FQNNGV in the germline V gene. V lost 1 base, J lost 6 bases, and 9 bases stayed unmatched. CDR3 length: 16 residues. The CDR3 DNA is TGTGCCAGCAGCTTAGCGGTGGGACAGGGTAGGGATGGCTACACCTTC. Translated, it gives CASSLAVGQGRDGYTF.